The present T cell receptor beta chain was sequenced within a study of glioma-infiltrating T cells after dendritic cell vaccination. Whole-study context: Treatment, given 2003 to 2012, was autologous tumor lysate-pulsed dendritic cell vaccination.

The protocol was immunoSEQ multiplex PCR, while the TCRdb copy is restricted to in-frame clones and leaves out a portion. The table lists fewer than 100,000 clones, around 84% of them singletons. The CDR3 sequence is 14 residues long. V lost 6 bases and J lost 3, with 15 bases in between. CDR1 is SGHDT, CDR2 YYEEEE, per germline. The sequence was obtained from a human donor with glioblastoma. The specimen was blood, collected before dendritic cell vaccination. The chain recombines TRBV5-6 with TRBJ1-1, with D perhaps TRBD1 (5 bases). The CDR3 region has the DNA TGTGCCAGCACCCGTGGGGGGGTGGACACTGAAGCTTTCTTT. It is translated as CASTRGGVDTEAFF.